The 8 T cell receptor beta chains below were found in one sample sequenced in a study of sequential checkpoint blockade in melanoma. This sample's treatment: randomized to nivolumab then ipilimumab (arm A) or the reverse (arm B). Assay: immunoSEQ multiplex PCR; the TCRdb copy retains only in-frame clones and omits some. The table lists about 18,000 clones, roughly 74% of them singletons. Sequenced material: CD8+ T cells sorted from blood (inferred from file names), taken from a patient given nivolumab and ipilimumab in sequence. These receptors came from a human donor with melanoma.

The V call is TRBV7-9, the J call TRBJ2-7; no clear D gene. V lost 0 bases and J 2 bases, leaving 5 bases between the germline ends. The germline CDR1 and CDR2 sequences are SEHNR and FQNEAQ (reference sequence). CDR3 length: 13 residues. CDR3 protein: CASSLANTYEQYF. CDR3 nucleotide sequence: TGTGCCAGCAGCTTAGCGAACACCTACGAGCAGTACTTC. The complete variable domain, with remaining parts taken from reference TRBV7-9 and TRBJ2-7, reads DTGVSQNPRHKITKRGQNVTFRCDPISEHNRLYWYRQTLGQGPEFLTYFQNEAQLEKSRLLSDRFSAERPKGSFSTLEIQRTEQGDSAMYLCASSLANTYEQYFGPGTRLTVT.

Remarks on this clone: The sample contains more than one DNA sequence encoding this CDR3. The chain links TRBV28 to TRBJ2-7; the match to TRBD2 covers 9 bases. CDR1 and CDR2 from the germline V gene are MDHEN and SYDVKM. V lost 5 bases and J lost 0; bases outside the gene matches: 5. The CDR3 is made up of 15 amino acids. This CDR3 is CASSQLAGVSYEQYF. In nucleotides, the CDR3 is TGTGCCAGCAGTCAATTAGCGGGGGTCTCCTACGAGCAGTACTTC. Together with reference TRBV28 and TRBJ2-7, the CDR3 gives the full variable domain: DVKVTQSSRYLVKRTGEKVFLECVQDMDHENMFWYRQDPGLGLRLIYFSYDVKMKEKGDIPEGYSVSREKKERFSLILESASTNQTSMYLCASSQLAGVSYEQYFGPGTRLTVT.

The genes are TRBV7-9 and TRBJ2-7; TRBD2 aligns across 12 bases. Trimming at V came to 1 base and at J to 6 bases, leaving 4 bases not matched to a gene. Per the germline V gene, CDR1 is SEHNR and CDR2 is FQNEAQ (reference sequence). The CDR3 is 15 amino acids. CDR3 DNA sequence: TGTGCCAGCAGCTTAGGGAGACTAGCGGGAGCCGAGCAGTACTTC. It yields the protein CASSLGRLAGAEQYF.

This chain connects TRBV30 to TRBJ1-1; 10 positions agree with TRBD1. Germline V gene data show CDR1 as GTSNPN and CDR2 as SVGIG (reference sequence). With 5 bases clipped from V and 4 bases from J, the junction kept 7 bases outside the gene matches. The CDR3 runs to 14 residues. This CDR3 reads CAWVPGQGPTEAFF. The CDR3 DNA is TGTGCCTGGGTTCCGGGACAGGGGCCCACTGAAGCTTTCTTT.

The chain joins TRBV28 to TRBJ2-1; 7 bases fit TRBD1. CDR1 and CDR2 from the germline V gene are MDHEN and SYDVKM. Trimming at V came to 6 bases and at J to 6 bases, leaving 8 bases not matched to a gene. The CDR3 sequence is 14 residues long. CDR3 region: CASRPGHRGNEQFF. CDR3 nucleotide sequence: TGTGCCAGCAGGCCGGGACACAGGGGCAATGAGCAGTTCTTC.

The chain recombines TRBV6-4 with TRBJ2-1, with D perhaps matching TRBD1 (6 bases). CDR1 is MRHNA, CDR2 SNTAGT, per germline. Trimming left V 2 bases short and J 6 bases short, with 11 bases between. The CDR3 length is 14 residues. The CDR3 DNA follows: TGTGCCAGCAGTGACGGGGTACAGGGCAATGAGCAGTTCTTC. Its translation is CASSDGVQGNEQFF.

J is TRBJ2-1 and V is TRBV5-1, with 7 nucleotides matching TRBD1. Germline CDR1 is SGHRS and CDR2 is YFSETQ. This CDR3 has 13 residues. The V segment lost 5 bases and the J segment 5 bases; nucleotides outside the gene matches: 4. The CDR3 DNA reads TGCGCCAGCAGGGGGGACAGTGACAATGAGCAGTTCTTC. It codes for CASRGDSDNEQFF.

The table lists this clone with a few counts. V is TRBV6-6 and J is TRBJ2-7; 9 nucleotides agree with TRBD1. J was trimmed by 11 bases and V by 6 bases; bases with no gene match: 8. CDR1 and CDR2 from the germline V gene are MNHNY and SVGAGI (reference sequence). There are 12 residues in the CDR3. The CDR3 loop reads CASSPTGGRKYF. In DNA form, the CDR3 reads TGTGCCAGCAGCCCCACAGGGGGCCGAAAGTACTTC.